The 29 T cell receptor beta chains in this list originate from one sample, sequenced in a study of CD8 T cells in Susac syndrome. An input of roughly 0.5 to 1 ug of RNA was subjected to reverse transcription using random hexamers. Each CDR3 protein gets one entry after TCRdb re-called the immunoSEQ multiplex PCR reads with MiXCR. The sample lists fewer than 200,000 distinct CDR3 sequences, around 96% seen once, with around 0.15% in the top ten. The sample taken for sequencing was CD8+ T cells from PBMCs. These receptors came from a human donor with multiple sclerosis.

The J gene is TRBJ2-7, the V gene TRBV2; 11 bases line up with TRBD2. From germline, CDR1 is SNHLY and CDR2 FYNNEI. V lost 3 bases, J lost 1 base, and 8 bases stayed unmatched. The CDR3 has 17 amino acids. CDR3 in DNA: TGTGCCAGCAGTGACTTACCGGGACTAGCGGTTTCCTACGAGCAGTACTTC. Protein product: CASSDLPGLAVSYEQYF.

This clonotype was observed once. J is TRBJ1-1 and V is TRBV13; D may be TRBD1 (6 bases). The CDR3 sequence is 16 residues long. Germline CDR1 PRHDT, CDR2 FYEKMQ (reference sequence). Trimming cost V 1 base and J 2 bases, with 14 bases left between them. Here the CDR3 DNA reads TGTGCCAGCAGCTTAGACTCCGGGACACCTAACACTGAAGCTTTCTTT. Protein: CASSLDSGTPNTEAFF.

The chain has TRBV19 and TRBJ2-6, with TRBD2 matching over 7 bases. The CDR3 runs 15 residues. With 9 bases clipped from V and 4 bases from J, the junction kept 9 bases outside the gene matches. The germline V gene has CDR1 LNHDA and CDR2 SQIVND (reference sequence). CDR3 nucleotides: TGTGCCAGCAGGGACTACGAGTCCGGGGCCAACGTCCTGACTTTC. Protein sequence: CASRDYESGANVLTF.

The chain joins TRBV29-1 to TRBJ2-1; a weak D match, TRBD1 (6 bases). The CDR3 loop spans 13 amino acids. Germline V lookup: CDR1 SQVTM, CDR2 ANQGSEA. V was cut by 1 base and J by 10 bases, with 14 bases left in between. The CDR3 DNA follows: TGCAGCGTTGAAGTGGGGACCGGACAGGAGCAGTTCTTC. It yields the protein CSVEVGTGQEQFF.

This sequence joins TRBV5-1 and TRBJ1-2; no definite D call. The ends were cut back, 6 bases at V and 3 bases at J, with 15 bases in the middle. There are 14 residues in the CDR3. Per the germline V gene, CDR1 is SGHRS and CDR2 is YFSETQ. The CDR3 region has the DNA TGCGCCAGCAACTCGGGTCGGGGAGACTATGGCTACACCTTC. Protein product: CASNSGRGDYGYTF.

This clonotype was detected only once. The V call is TRBV5-1, the J call TRBJ2-7; TRBD2 agrees at 7 bases. Germline-derived CDR1 and CDR2 are SGHRS and YFSETQ. This CDR3 has 14 amino acids. Trimming at V came to 2 bases and at J to 0 bases, leaving 2 bases not matched to a gene. The chain's CDR3 is CASSFRGSSYEQYF. CDR3 DNA: TGCGCCAGCAGCTTCCGCGGGAGCTCCTACGAGCAGTACTTC.

V is TRBV9 and J is TRBJ1-1, with D uncertain. This CDR3 spans 14 amino acids. Trimming left V 4 bases short and J 1 base short, with 11 bases between. Germline V gene lookup returns CDR1 SGDLS and CDR2 YYNGEE. CDR3 loop: CASSQGWPNTEAFF. The CDR3 coding sequence is TGTGCCAGCAGCCAAGGGTGGCCGAACACTGAAGCTTTCTTT.

As DNA, the CDR3 is TGCAGTGCTAGAGATCCAATAGCAACTAATGAAAAACTGTTTTTT. It translates to CSARDPIATNEKLFF. The gene calls are TRBV20-1 and TRBJ1-4, with D uncertain. CDR1 and CDR2 from the germline V gene are DFQATT and SNEGSKA (reference sequence). The V end lost 0 bases, the J end lost 0 bases, and 8 bases lay between the germline ends. The CDR3 is 15 residues long.

The chain recombines TRBV25-1 with TRBJ1-2; D is possibly TRBD1 (6 bases). The CDR3 runs to 14 residues. V lost 7 bases and J lost 6, with 18 bases in between. Looked up from germline, CDR1 is MGHDK and CDR2 is SYGVNS. CDR3 bases: TGTGCCAGCACCCCAACGGGGGCAGGCGATGGCTACACCTTC. It translates to CASTPTGAGDGYTF.

The chain carries TRBV9 and TRBJ2-3; no clear D gene. Germline CDR1 reads SGDLS; CDR2 reads YYNGEE. With 3 bases removed from V and 4 bases from J, the gap between germline ends came to 21 bases. The length of the CDR3 is 17 residues. The CDR3, as DNA: TGTGCCAGCAGCGACCCCCTCCTGGAGCAGAGCCCAGATACGCAGTATTTT. Its protein is CASSDPLLEQSPDTQYF.

The rearrangement links TRBV27 to TRBJ2-3; perhaps TRBD2 as D (6 bases). This CDR3 has 16 amino acids. Per the germline V gene, CDR1 is MNHEY and CDR2 is SMNVEV (reference sequence). V lost 3 bases to trimming and J lost 0 bases, with 13 bases between them. CDR3 residues: CASSLASDASTDTQYF. CDR3 sequence (DNA): TGTGCCAGCAGTTTGGCTAGCGACGCCAGCACAGATACGCAGTATTTT.

The chain links TRBV2 to TRBJ1-1; no firm D call. Trimming took off 7 bases at V and 7 bases at J, with 10 bases between the two ends. This CDR3 has 11 residues. Germline V lookup: CDR1 SNHLY, CDR2 FYNNEI. The CDR3 DNA follows: TGTGCCAGCATTAGTAGGATTGAAGCTTTCTTT. It encodes CASISRIEAFF.

The rearrangement links TRBV7-9 to TRBJ2-7; 8 positions agree with TRBD1. CDR3 size: 14 residues. Germline assignment: CDR1 SEHNR and CDR2 FQNEAQ (reference sequence). V lost 5 bases, J lost 3 bases, and 6 bases stayed unmatched. The DNA of the CDR3 is TGTGCCAGCAGCCCGACAGGGGCTAACTACGAGCAGTACTTC. This sequence encodes CASSPTGANYEQYF.

J is TRBJ2-5 and V is TRBV11-2; 7 positions agree with TRBD2. J gave up 5 bases and V 3 bases, and 3 bases lay outside the gene matches. The CDR3 is 13 amino acids. The germline V gene encodes CDR1 SGHAT and CDR2 FQNNGV. The DNA of the CDR3 is TGTGCCAGCAGCTTGAGCGGGATTGAGACCCAGTACTTC. Its protein is CASSLSGIETQYF.

CDR3 loop: CASSSGQNEQFF. As DNA, the CDR3 is TGTGCCAGCAGTTCGGGACAGAATGAGCAGTTCTTC. The chain uses TRBV7-9 and TRBJ2-1, with TRBD1 identical over 7 bases. Germline V gene data show CDR1 as SEHNR and CDR2 as FQNEAQ (reference sequence). The CDR3 totals 12 residues. The J segment lost 7 bases and the V segment lost 6 bases, leaving 3 bases of the junction unmatched.

This clonotype was seen just once. The chain links TRBV6-5 to TRBJ2-5; D is possibly TRBD1 or TRBD2 (6 bases each). Germline lookup yields CDR1 MNHEY and CDR2 SVGAGI. The CDR3 length is 16 residues. V was shortened by 0 bases and J by 5 bases, with 16 bases between the two germline ends. The CDR3 loop reads CASSYSIGGRRETQYF. The CDR3 DNA is TGTGCCAGCAGTTACTCGATTGGGGGGCGCAGGGAGACCCAGTACTTC.

This clonotype was counted a few times. The chain carries TRBV5-6 and TRBJ2-1, with D possibly being TRBD1 (6 bases). In germline, CDR1 is SGHDT, CDR2 YYEEEE. This CDR3 has 13 amino acids. V was pared by 3 bases and J by 3 bases, with 7 bases between. CDR3 nucleotide sequence: TGTGCCAGCAGCTCGGGACACTACAATGAGCAGTTCTTC. This codes for CASSSGHYNEQFF.

The V and J genes are TRBV20-1 and TRBJ2-1, with 9 bases identical to TRBD2. V was clipped by 3 bases and J by 4 bases; unmatched bases: 16. CDR1 is DFQATT, CDR2 SNEGSKA, per germline (reference sequence). CDR3 size: 18 residues. The CDR3 loop is CSASERGWAGGRYNEQFF. The CDR3 region has the DNA TGCAGTGCTAGCGAGAGAGGCTGGGCGGGAGGGAGGTACAATGAGCAGTTCTTC.

The chain is built from TRBV7-9 and TRBJ2-5, with a tentative D call TRBD1 (5 bases). Trimming removed 3 bases from V and 0 bases from J, with 14 bases in between. The CDR3 loop spans 16 amino acids. Germline values: CDR1 SEHNR, CDR2 FQNEAQ (reference sequence). CDR3: CASSFIRDTYQETQYF. The CDR3, as DNA: TGTGCCAGCAGCTTTATCAGGGATACGTACCAAGAGACCCAGTACTTC.

The chain links TRBV7-6 to TRBJ2-7, with TRBD1 matching over 8 bases. The J segment lost 3 bases and the V segment lost 5 bases, leaving 6 bases of the junction unmatched. Per germline, CDR1 SGHVS and CDR2 FNYEAQ. The CDR3 loop spans 14 amino acids. As DNA, the CDR3 is TGTGCCAGCAGCATCTCCGGGACAGGCTACGAGCAGTACTTC. Its protein is CASSISGTGYEQYF.

J is TRBJ2-7 and V is TRBV4-1; D gene unclear. The CDR3 has 13 amino acids. Germline V gene data show CDR1 as MGHRA and CDR2 as YSYEKL. V gave up 5 bases and J gave up 4 bases, with 12 bases separating them. The CDR3 nucleotides read TGCGCCAGCAGCTACCTCCCGGAGTACGAGCAGTACTTC. Translating it yields CASSYLPEYEQYF.

The rearrangement uses TRBV28 and TRBJ2-7, with no clear D. V shed 3 bases and J shed 2 bases, with 5 bases lying between them. The CDR3 sequence is 12 residues long. Germline V lookup: CDR1 MDHEN, CDR2 SYDVKM. CDR3 in DNA: TGTGCCAGCAGTTTCCTCGCCTACGAGCAGTACTTC. This translates into CASSFLAYEQYF.

The rearrangement uses TRBV20-1 and TRBJ2-3; weak D call: TRBD2 (5 bases). CDR1 is DFQATT and CDR2 is SNEGSKA in the germline V gene (reference sequence). The CDR3 consists of 14 residues. Trimming shortened V by 2 bases and J by 4 bases, and 13 bases separated the two germline ends. CDR3 protein: CSARWLARSDTQYF. CDR3 bases: TGCAGTGCTAGATGGCTAGCCCGGTCAGATACGCAGTATTTT.

V is TRBV24-1 and J is TRBJ1-6, with D perhaps matching TRBD1 (6 bases). This CDR3 is 18 amino acids long. V was shortened by 4 bases and J by 0 bases, with 15 bases between the two germline ends. Germline loops: CDR1 KGHDR, CDR2 SFDVKD. The CDR3 spells CATSESDGQSSYNSPLHF. The DNA for the CDR3 is TGTGCCACCAGTGAGTCGGACGGACAGAGCTCCTATAATTCACCCCTCCACTTT.

The V call is TRBV29-1, the J call TRBJ2-1; 11 nucleotides agree with TRBD2. V dropped 3 bases and J dropped 3; count of bases not matched to a gene: 7. This CDR3 contains 16 residues. Germline-derived CDR1 and CDR2 are SQVTM and ANQGSEA. The CDR3 sequence is CSVEGLAARNYNEQFF. CDR3 DNA sequence: TGCAGCGTTGAGGGACTAGCGGCTCGTAACTACAATGAGCAGTTCTTC.

The chain is built from TRBV2 and TRBJ1-2; D perhaps matches TRBD1 (5 bases). CDR3 length: 12 amino acids. In germline, CDR1 is SNHLY, CDR2 FYNNEI. Trimming removed 8 bases at V and 8 bases at J, with 15 bases between. The CDR3 spells CASYGGIGGYTF. The CDR3 nucleotides read TGTGCCAGCTACGGGGGGATCGGGGGCTACACCTTC.

The chain links TRBV24-1 to TRBJ2-2; TRBD1 aligns across 9 bases. Looked up from germline, CDR1 is KGHDR and CDR2 is SFDVKD. V trimming: 6 bases; J trimming: 1 base; junction bases outside the gene matches: 2. CDR3 length: 15 amino acids. The CDR3 here is CATSRGQGNTGELFF. CDR3 in DNA: TGTGCCACCAGTAGGGGACAGGGGAACACCGGGGAGCTGTTTTTT.

This clonotype has only a few counts. The chain links TRBV5-6 to TRBJ2-1; a possible D gene is TRBD1 (5 bases). This CDR3 has 11 residues. Trimming pared 4 bases from V and 10 bases from J, leaving 9 bases between. Germline CDR1 is SGHDT and CDR2 is YYEEEE. The DNA for the CDR3 is TGTGCCAGCAGCCAGACAGCCGAGCAGTTCTTC. It translates to CASSQTAEQFF.

This chain joins TRBV30 and TRBJ2-5; tentative D call: TRBD2 (6 bases). The ends were cut back, 5 bases at V and 7 bases at J, with 14 bases in the middle. The germline gives CDR1 GTSNPN, CDR2 SVGIG (reference sequence). The CDR3 runs to 12 residues. In DNA, the CDR3 is TGTGCCTGGGCGCCCCTTAGCGGGACCCAGTACTTC. The encoded protein is CAWAPLSGTQYF.